A selection of T cell receptor beta chains follows, all from one sample in a study of shared clonotypes between healthy human individuals. Profiled with immunoSEQ multiplex PCR; TCRdb holds only in-frame clones, not every one. Of under 850,000 clones in the sample, 72% are singletons; the top ten hold around 1.7%. Material for sequencing was memory CD4+ T cells sorted from blood. These receptors came from a woman between 25 and 40 years old in good health. The CDR3 runs from the conserved cysteine through the conserved F or W. A D gene is named only where the DNA matches it firmly. The size field is filled for only some rows; it gives once, few, many or a size class.

j_call d_call v_call clone_size cdr3_aa cdr3_nt
TRBJ2-7 - TRBV5-1 - CASSREGGRDYEQYF TGCGCCAGCAGCCGAGAAGGAGGGCGGGACTACGAGCAGTACTTC
TRBJ1-2 - TRBV28 - CASSPQYYGYTF TGTGCCAGCAGTCCCCAATACTATGGCTACACCTTC
TRBJ2-7 TRBD1 TRBV30 - CAYHLDREWYEQYF TGTGCCTACCACCTGGACAGGGAATGGTACGAGCAGTACTTC
TRBJ2-1 - TRBV18 few CASSPPSQSNEQFF TGTGCCAGCTCACCACCATCCCAGTCCAATGAGCAGTTCTTC
TRBJ2-3 TRBD2 TRBV5-1 - CASSFSGVRDTQYF TGCGCCAGCAGCTTTAGCGGGGTCAGAGATACGCAGTATTTT
TRBJ1-5 TRBD1 TRBV18 - CASSPESTGAGQPQHF TGTGCCAGCTCACCCGAATCGACAGGGGCCGGTCAGCCCCAGCATTTT
TRBJ2-5 - TRBV5-1 few CASSHRTAEGAQYF TGCGCCAGCAGCCACCGGACTGCGGAGGGGGCCCAGTACTTC
TRBJ1-5 - TRBV5-4 - CASSLGEINQPQHF TGTGCCAGCAGCTTGGGGGAGATCAATCAGCCCCAGCATTTT
TRBJ1-2 - TRBV27 - CASSSGYGYTF TGTGCCAGCAGCTCAGGATATGGCTACACCTTC
TRBJ2-3 - TRBV7-6 - CASSLSLNRRVSDTQYF TGTGCCAGCAGCTTATCACTGAATCGGAGGGTATCAGATACGCAGTATTTT
TRBJ2-7 TRBD2 TRBV7-2 - CASSSSSGRTAYEQYF TGTGCCAGCAGCTCCTCTAGCGGGAGGACGGCCTACGAGCAGTACTTC
TRBJ2-7 TRBD2 TRBV28 - CASRRGSTISYEQYF TGTGCCAGCAGGCGGGGGTCAACAATCTCCTACGAGCAGTACTTC
TRBJ1-4 TRBD1 TRBV7-9 - CASSSRDRGQSNEKLFF TGTGCCAGCAGCTCGCGGGACAGGGGGCAGTCTAATGAAAAACTGTTTTTT
TRBJ1-5 - TRBV2 - CASSQINQPQHF TGTGCCAGCAGCCAAATTAATCAGCCCCAGCATTTT
TRBJ2-2 TRBD1 TRBV6-1 - CASSADRGGELFF TGTGCCAGCAGTGCCGACAGGGGCGGGGAGCTGTTTTTT
TRBJ2-5 - TRBV10-2 - CASGFGGTQYF TGCGCCAGCGGTTTCGGGGGGACCCAGTACTTC
TRBJ2-3 TRBD2 TRBV5-1 - CASSQGTSGDTQYF TGCGCCAGCAGCCAAGGGACTAGCGGGGATACGCAGTATTTT
TRBJ2-3 TRBD2 TRBV6-5 - CASSYRPTGGADTQYF TGTGCCAGCAGTTACCGTCCGACGGGAGGGGCAGATACGCAGTATTTT
TRBJ2-5 TRBD2 TRBV6-6 once CASSTVGRGGETQYF TGTGCCAGCAGCACCGTGGGGCGGGGGGGAGAGACCCAGTACTTC
TRBJ1-2 - TRBV27 - CASSLRPGYGYTF TGTGCCAGCAGTTTAAGGCCGGGGTATGGCTACACCTTC
TRBJ2-2 - TRBV2 once CASRPERGGTGELFF TGTGCCAGCAGACCCGAGAGGGGCGGCACCGGGGAGCTGTTTTTT
TRBJ2-3 - TRBV11-2 - CASSALDSAIPDTQYF TGTGCCAGCAGCGCGCTCGATAGTGCGATTCCAGATACGCAGTATTTT
TRBJ2-1 TRBD1 TRBV9 - CASSASQGSSYNEQFF TGTGCCAGCAGCGCCTCACAGGGGTCTTCCTACAATGAGCAGTTCTTC
TRBJ1-2 TRBD1 TRBV15 - CATSMARGGYYGYTF TGTGCCACCAGCATGGCCCGAGGGGGCTACTATGGCTACACCTTC
TRBJ1-4 TRBD1 TRBV9 few CASGLTGGASGGNEKLFF TGTGCCAGCGGACTAACAGGGGGCGCGTCTGGTGGTAATGAAAAACTGTTTTTT
TRBJ1-3 - TRBV19 - CASSGSGNTIYF TGTGCCAGCTCGGGCTCTGGAAACACCATATATTTT
TRBJ2-7 TRBD2 TRBV5-6 - CASSVVPTSGYEQYF TGTGCCAGCAGCGTTGTCCCGACTAGCGGGTACGAGCAGTACTTC
TRBJ2-5 TRBD2 TRBV19 - CASSISLAGAQETQYF TGTGCCAGTAGTATCAGCCTAGCGGGAGCTCAAGAGACCCAGTACTTC